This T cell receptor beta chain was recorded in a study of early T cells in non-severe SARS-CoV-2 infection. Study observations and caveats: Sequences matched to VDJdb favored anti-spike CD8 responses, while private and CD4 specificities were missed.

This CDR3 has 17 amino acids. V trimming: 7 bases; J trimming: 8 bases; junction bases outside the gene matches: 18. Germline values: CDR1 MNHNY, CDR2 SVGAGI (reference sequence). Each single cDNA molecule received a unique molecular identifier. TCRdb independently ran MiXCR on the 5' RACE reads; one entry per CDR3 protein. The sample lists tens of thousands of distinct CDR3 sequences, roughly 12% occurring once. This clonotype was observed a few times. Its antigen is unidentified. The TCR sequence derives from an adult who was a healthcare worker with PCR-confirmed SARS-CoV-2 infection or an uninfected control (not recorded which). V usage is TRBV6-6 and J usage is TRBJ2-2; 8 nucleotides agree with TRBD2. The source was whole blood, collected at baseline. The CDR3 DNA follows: TGTGCCAGCAACAGCCCGGGACTAGATTTGCGAACAGGGGAGCTGTTTTTT. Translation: CASNSPGLDLRTGELFF.